This T cell receptor (beta chain) was identified during a study of beta chain features in type 1 diabetes (dated by TCRdb to the late 2010s). Study-wide context: No differences in mean age, gender distribution, total cell number or subset yield were found between patients and healthy donors. A total of 85 million to 140 million sorted cells were examined across all samples, and the number of cells per subset was strongly correlated with RNA yield. Regulatory and stem cell-like memory subsets were obtained from only 8 patients and roughly 8 healthy donors, while naive and central memory subsets were obtained from all 30 or so donors. In the study, TCRB repertoires of sorted circulating CD4+ T cell subsets from recently diagnosed type 1 diabetes patients were compared with those of matched healthy donors.

The CDR3, from cysteine to phenylalanine, totals 15 residues. The sequence is cut down to CDR3 DNA, 45 bases in frame from base 1. Unmatched junction bases come to 7, with V trimmed by 5 bases and J by 6 bases. CDR1 SGHAT and CDR2 FQNNGV are derived from the germline V gene. Overall study results and their limits: Only small numbers of individuals were included in the HLA sub-analyses, which left unresolved whether HLA type had any influence on TCRB rearrangement. PCR might favor shorter templates, but patient and control samples were amplified and corrected together, so any skew would affect both groups equally. Naive, central memory and regulatory TCRB repertoires appeared to be more alike among patients than among healthy donors. At VDJ recombination sites, patients with type 1 diabetes made fewer insertions and deleted more nucleotides, a pattern implying thymic rearrangement abnormalities. A moderate but significant shortening of TCRB CDR3 length was observed in type 1 diabetes patients in all four CD4+ subsets. Because cDNA rather than genomic DNA was sequenced, highly expressing activated cells could have been over-represented, although no difference in activation and CD3 levels was found between groups.

A word on this clone: The clone's antigen remains unknown. The input lacks base qualities; no much larger clone sits a single base away.

The High Capacity cDNA Reverse Transcription Kit was used to reverse transcribe all of the isolated RNA, meaning that expressed TCRB transcripts were what got sequenced. Naive, central memory and regulatory T cell samples underwent deep immunoSEQ sequencing, averaging roughly 3.4 million total reads per sample. Sorted cells were lysed in RLT buffer and RNA was extracted with DNase-treated RNeasy Micro or Mini kits, depending on cell number. Each cell subset was processed on its own to prevent cross-contamination, while patient and healthy donor samples were processed together. TCRB sequences were amplified from cDNA with the immunoSEQ multiplex PCR, producing 87-bp fragments spanning the CDR3 region. Sequencing of the amplicons was done on the Illumina HiSeq platform. Concerning the study's data processing: PCR bias was computationally corrected using synthetic template baselines, reads within Hamming distance 2 were collapsed, and singletons that could not be merged were discarded. Reads were aligned against IMGT to assign V, D and J genes, CDR3 length and insertions or deletions at six rearrangement sites. Within each subset, clonotype counts were normalized to sorted cell number, after which true diversity and Gini coefficients were computed with the tcR R package. Repertoire sharing was quantified using the overlap coefficient calculated on TCRB nucleotide sequences. TCRdb re-hosts the immuneACCESS table, in-frame sequences only. Its copies lack some clones; in the studies checked, an unresolved V gene accounts for under half of them, and the cause for the rest is not known. The V and J calls and clone size were taken over from that table, and D and trimming were inferred from the DNA. Present in this sample are about 150,000 clones, approximately 10% of which were seen just once. Of the sample, more than 0.45% falls within the top ten clones.

From each donor, a single peripheral blood sample of approximately 0.11 L on average was drawn into heparinised tubes. Naive, central memory, regulatory and stem cell-like memory CD4+ T cells were sorted on a BD FACSAria II using a panel including CD45RO, CCR7, CD25, CD127, CD95 and CD27. Purity was above 95% for every sorted population. PBMCs were isolated immediately by Lymphoprep density gradient centrifugation and stained directly without culture. So that batch effects would be minimized, each experiment stained and sorted samples in pairs, pairing one healthy donor with one patient. The origin of this receptor is a young man with type 1 diabetes. The chain employs TRBV11-2 and TRBJ2-3; 11 central nucleotides agree with TRBD2. Input material: central memory CD4+ T cells from blood. DNA sequence: TGTGCCAGCAGCAAGGCACTAGCGGGAGCGGATACGCAGTATTTT. This gives the protein CASSKALAGADTQYF.